The sequence of this T cell receptor beta chain was determined in a study of blood T cell repertoires in COVID-19. The method was immunoSEQ multiplex PCR; TCRdb's version includes in-frame clones alone and lacks a portion of them. The sample lists some 200,000 clones, approximately 85% occurring once. With 8 bases clipped from V and 5 bases from J, the junction kept 18 bases outside the gene matches. Per the germline V gene, CDR1 is SGHVS and CDR2 is FQNEAQ. The CDR3 covers 18 residues. In its sample, this clone was seen once. The chain uses TRBV7-8 and TRBJ2-2; TRBD2 matches at 9 bases. Sample: peripheral blood. This TCR was sampled from a man aged 45 to 65 who had recovered from COVID-19. The CDR3 coding sequence is TGTGCCAGCCTGGGGAGCGCGGGAGGGCCTTACAGGACCGGGGAGCTGTTTTTT. Translation gives CASLGSAGGPYRTGELFF.